This TCR beta chain was found in a study of regulatory T cells in long-lasting Graves disease. Study-wide findings and caveats: The persistent group shared 3,000 or so public clonotypes, more than the approximately 1,000 shared by new patients.

This CDR3 contains 13 residues. Trimming removed 4 bases at V and 8 bases at J, with 12 bases between. Germline lookup yields CDR1 LGHDT and CDR2 YNNKEL (reference sequence). Concerning this clonotype itself: Its antigen is not known.

The time point: newly diagnosed GD, antithyroid drugs for less than 3 months. With RNA extracted from PBMCs as input, the TCR library was made. Arm-PCR of CDR3 regions and iRepertoire HTBI primers were used to build TCR beta libraries. Each CDR3 protein is one row after TCRdb ran MiXCR on the multiplex PCR reads. The table has roughly 560,000 distinct CDR3 sequences, 16% seen once. These records were also assigned to another study, of T cells in Graves' hyperthyroidism and ophthalmopathy. That paper notes: Researchers defined stable Graves' hyperthyroidism as no ophthalmopathy progression within 18 months.

This receptor was obtained from a woman in her forties or fifties with Graves disease. The V call is TRBV3-1, the J call TRBJ2-1; D is undetermined. This specimen consisted of peripheral blood mononuclear cells (PBMCs), obtained at new diagnosis, from a patient treated with antithyroid drugs. CDR3 sequence reads: CASSPQVAYEQFF. The CDR3 DNA sequence: TGTGCCAGCAGCCCTCAGGTGGCGTATGAGCAGTTCTTC.